These 27 T cell receptor beta chains came from one sample sequenced in a study of T cell responses to AZD1222 COVID-19 vaccine. The repertoire was sequenced with immunoSEQ multiplex PCR; TCRdb's copy has only in-frame clones and lacks some. The sample lists about 150,000 clones; approximately 90% were seen once. The sequences come from peripheral blood, collected 28 days after the second AZD1222 dose. The receptors come from an adult who received the AZD1222 COVID-19 vaccine.

The V gene is TRBV5-1, the J gene TRBJ2-2; D is unclear. The CDR3 spans 15 residues. V lost 1 base and J 0 bases, leaving 7 bases between the germline ends. Per germline, CDR1 SGHRS and CDR2 YFSETQ. The CDR3 sequence is CASSLFLANTGELFF. CDR3 bases: TGCGCCAGCAGCTTGTTCCTAGCGAACACCGGGGAGCTGTTTTTT.

The chain joins TRBV30 to TRBJ1-6; D is uncertain. This CDR3 contains 17 residues. Germline loops: CDR1 GTSNPN, CDR2 SVGIG (reference sequence). Deletions cut 2 bases from V and 0 bases from J, with 14 bases between. CDR3 DNA: TGTGCCTGGAGTTATGGCAGGACCAGCTCCTATAATTCACCCCTCCACTTT. This translates into CAWSYGRTSSYNSPLHF.

The chain is built from TRBV7-2 and TRBJ2-7; the D gene is possibly TRBD1 (7 bases). V was shortened by 2 bases and J by 3 bases, with 20 bases between the two germline ends. This CDR3 spans 17 amino acids. CDR1 and CDR2 from the germline V gene are SGHTA and FQGNSA. CDR3 loop: CASSLSTPTGRIYEQYF. DNA of the CDR3: TGTGCCAGCAGCTTATCAACACCGACAGGGAGGATCTACGAGCAGTACTTC.

This CDR3 is CASSRSGGTYNEQFF. Here the CDR3 DNA reads TGTGCCAGCAGTAGGAGCGGGGGGACCTACAATGAGCAGTTCTTC. V gene TRBV7-2 combines with J gene TRBJ2-1; 9 bases map to TRBD2. V was pared by 6 bases and J by 2 bases, with 5 bases of the junction left unmatched. The CDR3 is 15 amino acids. Germline CDR1 and CDR2: SGHTA and FQGNSA.

V usage is TRBV24-1 and J usage is TRBJ2-3; TRBD1 or TRBD2 may be the D gene (6 bases each). Germline CDR1 is KGHDR and CDR2 is SFDVKD. V lost 8 bases, J lost 4 bases, and 12 bases lay in between. This CDR3 spans 13 amino acids. The CDR3 reads CATKGGGSDTQYF. The CDR3 DNA sequence: TGTGCCACCAAGGGGGGCGGATCAGATACGCAGTATTTT.

The rearrangement links TRBV6-1 to TRBJ1-2; D not resolved. This CDR3 contains 14 residues. Trimming stripped 0 bases from V and 3 bases from J, with 8 bases between. CDR1 is MNHNS and CDR2 is SASEGT in the germline V gene. In nucleotides, the CDR3 is TGTGCCAGCAGTGAAGCGGTACAGTACTATGGCTACACCTTC. This sequence encodes CASSEAVQYYGYTF.

The gene calls are TRBV11-2 and TRBJ2-7; D is possibly TRBD1 (6 bases). Per the germline V gene, CDR1 is SGHAT and CDR2 is FQNNGV. The V end lost 4 bases, the J end lost 6 bases, and 16 bases lay between the germline ends. The CDR3 runs to 14 residues. This CDR3 reads CASSSGDRFGEQYF. The CDR3 nucleotides read TGTGCCAGCAGCTCGGGCGACAGGTTTGGCGAGCAGTACTTC.

The V and J genes are TRBV19 and TRBJ2-7; TRBD2 matches 13 bases. This CDR3 contains 17 residues. With 5 bases clipped from V and 3 bases from J, the junction kept 10 bases outside the gene matches. From germline, CDR1 is LNHDA and CDR2 SQIVND (reference sequence). The CDR3 nucleotides read TGTGCCAGTAGTGCGTCGGGACTAGCGGGGAGAATCTACGAGCAGTACTTC. Encoded protein: CASSASGLAGRIYEQYF.

The J gene is TRBJ1-5, the V gene TRBV7-8; unclear D gene. The germline gives CDR1 SGHVS, CDR2 FQNEAQ. Deletions cut 5 bases from V and 6 bases from J, with 14 bases between. This CDR3 spans 14 amino acids. The CDR3 bases are TGTGCCAGCAGCCTGGGTGGAGGGTTTCAGCCCCAGCATTTT. Translation gives CASSLGGGFQPQHF.

This clone has only a few counts. This chain connects TRBV6-5 to TRBJ2-2, with D possibly being TRBD1 or TRBD2 (6 bases each). CDR1 is MNHEY, CDR2 SVGAGI, per germline. V shed 10 bases and J shed 6 bases, with 18 bases lying between them. The CDR3 extends over 14 amino acids. The CDR3 DNA is TGTGCCACTCAGGGAACAGGGAGGTCCGGGGAGCTGTTTTTT. Amino acid sequence: CATQGTGRSGELFF.

The chain uses TRBV7-2 and TRBJ2-5, with D unclear. The germline gives CDR1 SGHTA, CDR2 FQGNSA. The CDR3 is 18 residues long. Trimming removed 0 bases from V and 5 bases from J, with 22 bases in between. CDR3 sequence reads: CASSLAPGVSTVRETQYF. CDR3 DNA sequence: TGTGCCAGCAGCTTAGCGCCTGGTGTGTCTACCGTGCGGGAGACCCAGTACTTC.

The gene calls are TRBV6-4 and TRBJ1-1; perhaps TRBD1 as D (5 bases). Germline V gene data show CDR1 as MRHNA and CDR2 as SNTAGT. Deletions cut 0 bases from V and 5 bases from J, with 7 bases between. This CDR3 region has 13 residues. The CDR3 nucleotides read TGTGCCAGCAGTGACTCACCAGGGACTGAAGCTTTCTTT. It specifies CASSDSPGTEAFF.

This chain uses TRBV4-1 with TRBJ1-2; tentative D call: TRBD1 (6 bases). This CDR3 region has 16 residues. Germline V lookup: CDR1 MGHRA, CDR2 YSYEKL. V lost 2 bases and J 2 bases, leaving 15 bases between the germline ends. The CDR3 sequence: CASSQSSPTGNYGYTF. In DNA, the CDR3 is TGCGCCAGCAGCCAATCTTCGCCGACAGGCAACTATGGCTACACCTTC.

This clone appeared a single time. The chain joins TRBV6-5 to TRBJ2-3; 10 bases map to TRBD1. CDR3 length equals 14 residues. V was pared by 6 bases and J by 5 bases, with 5 bases of the junction left unmatched. The germline V gene encodes CDR1 MNHEY and CDR2 SVGAGI. The CDR3 is CASRDRGGGDTQYF. In DNA, the CDR3 is TGTGCCAGCAGGGACAGGGGGGGCGGAGATACGCAGTATTTT.

This clone was seen just once. The rearrangement uses TRBV7-2 and TRBJ2-7; D not resolved. Germline CDR1 reads SGHTA; CDR2 reads FQGNSA. This CDR3 region has 13 residues. Trimming pared 4 bases from V and 12 bases from J, leaving 19 bases between. The chain's CDR3 is CASSSVPGLLVYF. In nucleotides, the CDR3 is TGTGCCAGCAGCTCCGTCCCCGGTCTTCTAGTGTACTTC.

The rearrangement links TRBV9 to TRBJ1-2, with a weak D call TRBD1 (5 bases). V was pared by 3 bases and J by 6 bases, with 12 bases between. Germline-derived CDR1 and CDR2 are SGDLS and YYNGEE. The CDR3 runs to 13 residues. CDR3 sequence reads: CASSAGPAHGYTF. In DNA form, the CDR3 reads TGTGCCAGCAGCGCGGGGCCGGCCCATGGCTACACCTTC. Full variable domain (remainder filled in from reference TRBV9 and TRBJ1-2): DSGVTQTPKHLITATGQRVTLRCSPRSGDLSVYWYQQSLDQGLQFLIQYYNGEERAKGNILERFSAQQFPDLHSELNLSSLELGDSALYFCASSAGPAHGYTFGSGTRLTVV.

This rearrangement joins TRBV27 to TRBJ2-1, with TRBD1 matching over 12 bases. This CDR3 has 16 residues. Germline V lookup: CDR1 MNHEY, CDR2 SMNVEV (reference sequence). Germline trimming cut 4 bases from V and 7 bases from J; bases unmatched to any gene: 8. CDR3: CASSSKWGQGANEQFF. The CDR3, as DNA: TGTGCCAGCAGTTCGAAGTGGGGACAGGGGGCTAATGAGCAGTTCTTC.

This chain joins TRBV3-1 (or the pseudogene TRBV3-2) and TRBJ2-5, with no clear D. V was trimmed by 4 bases and J by 0 bases, leaving 12 bases between them. This CDR3 region has 15 residues. Germline loops: CDR1 LGHDT, CDR2 YNNKEL (reference sequence). CDR3 loop: CASSPSWTDQETQYF. The CDR3 DNA reads TGTGCCAGCAGCCCGTCTTGGACGGACCAAGAGACCCAGTACTTC.

The V and J genes are TRBV5-5 and TRBJ2-5, with D perhaps matching TRBD1 (6 bases). CDR3 size: 19 residues. V was pared by 5 bases and J by 0 bases, with 26 bases between. CDR1 and CDR2 from the germline V gene are SGHKS and YYEKEE (reference sequence). CDR3 bases: TGTGCCAGCAGAATTCACCCCGCAGTAGGGGGAGAGTACCAAGAGACCCAGTACTTC. Translating gives CASRIHPAVGGEYQETQYF.

The chain recombines TRBV4-2 with TRBJ2-1; 7 nucleotides match TRBD1. V was pared by 1 base and J by 7 bases, with 7 bases of the junction left unmatched. Germline-derived CDR1 and CDR2 are LGHNA and YNFKEQ. The CDR3 has 15 amino acids. The DNA for the CDR3 is TGTGCCAGCAGCCAAGGGACTCAGGGGGTTAATGAGCAGTTCTTC. Its protein product is CASSQGTQGVNEQFF.

V gene TRBV6-5 combines with J gene TRBJ1-6; TRBD1 matches 10 bases. CDR3 length: 14 residues. After removal of 8 bases from V and 9 bases from J, the junction contained 7 bases not matched to a gene. The germline gives CDR1 MNHEY, CDR2 SVGAGI. The CDR3 sequence: CASHIDRGLSPLHF. The CDR3 coding sequence is TGTGCCAGCCATATAGACAGGGGGCTTTCACCCCTCCACTTT.

This chain links TRBV7-9 with TRBJ1-2; D remains unclear. The germline V and J ends were trimmed by 5 bases and 8 bases, with 15 bases remaining between them. The germline CDR1 and CDR2 sequences are SEHNR and FQNEAQ (reference sequence). CDR3 length: 13 amino acids. The CDR3 is CASSKGFREGYTF. CDR3 DNA sequence: TGTGCCAGCAGCAAAGGGTTCCGGGAGGGCTACACCTTC.

V is TRBV2 and J is TRBJ2-7, with 11 bases aligning to TRBD1. CDR3 length: 12 residues. Germline CDR1 reads SNHLY; CDR2 reads FYNNEI. Trimming took 8 bases from V and 5 from J; bases not matched to a gene: 2. This CDR3 reads CASQGQGDEQYF. For the CDR3, the DNA is TGTGCCAGCCAGGGACAGGGGGACGAGCAGTACTTC.

This chain connects TRBV4-1 to TRBJ2-1; D is possibly TRBD1 (5 bases). Trimming left V 1 base short and J 0 bases short, with 13 bases between. Germline loops: CDR1 MGHRA, CDR2 YSYEKL. The CDR3 runs 17 residues. The CDR3 here is CASSQVRGSRSYNEQFF. The CDR3 region has the DNA TGCGCCAGCAGCCAAGTTAGGGGAAGCCGCTCCTACAATGAGCAGTTCTTC.

This rearrangement joins TRBV5-4 to TRBJ2-7, with D maybe TRBD1 (6 bases). There are 14 residues in the CDR3. The V gene lost 9 bases and the J gene lost 3 bases, with 19 bases spanning the gap. Germline V CDR1 and CDR2: SGHNT, YYREEE (reference sequence). CDR3 loop: CATRDFTGFYEQYF. The CDR3 DNA sequence: TGTGCCACCAGAGATTTCACAGGGTTCTACGAGCAGTACTTC.

The rearrangement links TRBV3-1 (or the pseudogene TRBV3-2) to TRBJ1-6, with TRBD1 identical over 7 bases. In germline, CDR1 is LGHDT, CDR2 YNNKEL (reference sequence). The CDR3 loop spans 17 amino acids. The J segment lost 4 bases and the V segment lost 1 base, leaving 7 bases of the junction unmatched. The CDR3 loop reads CASSQAKGQLYNSPLHF. The CDR3 DNA reads TGTGCCAGCAGCCAAGCCAAGGGACAGCTGTATAATTCACCCCTCCACTTT.

The V gene is TRBV27, the J gene TRBJ2-2, with D perhaps matching TRBD1 (6 bases). With 11 bases removed from V and 7 bases from J, the gap between germline ends came to 14 bases. The CDR3 runs to 12 residues. Germline V gene data show CDR1 as MNHEY and CDR2 as SMNVEV (reference sequence). The CDR3 is CAVRPGVGELFF. In nucleotides, the CDR3 is TGTGCCGTACGGCCAGGGGTCGGGGAGCTGTTTTTT.